This is a list of T cell receptor beta chains from one sample in a study of T cell repertoires in cytomegalovirus infection. Using its own MiXCR run on the reads, TCRdb lists one record per CDR3 protein. The table lists about 700,000 distinct CDR3 sequences, approximately 33% of them singletons. Their antigen targets remain unknown. This specimen consisted of cultured PBMCs, obtained from culture after CMV antigen stimulation. The receptors here all came from a human donor in good health (CMV status not recorded). Some clones in this sample may be carry-over from other donors' samples. CDR3s include the opening cysteine and the closing phenylalanine or tryptophan. Fields, in order: V gene, D gene, J gene, clone size, CDR3 DNA, CDR3 protein. The D gene is left open where the match is weak. A row's size may be missing; if present it is once, few, many or a size class.

V gene: TRBV7-4
D gene: NA
J gene: TRBJ1-2
clone size: NA
CDR3 DNA: TGTGCCAGCAGCGTAGATTGGGGTGGCTACACCTTC
CDR3 protein: CASSVDWGGYTF

V gene: TRBV19
D gene: NA
J gene: TRBJ2-3
clone size: NA
CDR3 DNA: TGTGCCAGTAGTATATCCGGGGCAGGAAAAAAAGATACGCAGTATTTT
CDR3 protein: CASSISGAGKKDTQYF

V gene: TRBV19
D gene: TRBD1
J gene: TRBJ1-2
clone size: once
CDR3 DNA: TGTGCCACGAGCAAGACGGGGACAGCTCGTCTGGGCTACACCTTC
CDR3 protein: CATSKTGTARLGYTF

V gene: TRBV11-2
D gene: NA
J gene: TRBJ1-2
clone size: few
CDR3 DNA: TGTGCCAGCAGCTTTCCAACGACACCCGGAGCACCCCGTCGTTATGGCTACACCTTC
CDR3 protein: CASSFPTTPGAPRRYGYTF

V gene: TRBV7-2
D gene: NA
J gene: TRBJ2-7
clone size: many
CDR3 DNA: TGTGCCAGCAGCTGGAACATCTACGAGCAGTACTTC
CDR3 protein: CASSWNIYEQYF

V gene: TRBV15
D gene: NA
J gene: TRBJ2-3
clone size: NA
CDR3 DNA: TGTGCCACCAGCAGAGGAGACCTCGACACAGATACGCAGTATTTT
CDR3 protein: CATSRGDLDTDTQYF

V gene: TRBV7-2
D gene: NA
J gene: TRBJ2-2
clone size: NA
CDR3 DNA: TGTGCCAGCAGCTCCTTTAGCCCGGTTAACACCGGGGAGCTGTTTTTT
CDR3 protein: CASSSFSPVNTGELFF

V gene: TRBV5-1
D gene: NA
J gene: TRBJ2-1
clone size: NA
CDR3 DNA: TGCGCCAGCAGCTTAGGAGATCGGAATGAGCAGTTCTTC
CDR3 protein: CASSLGDRNEQFF

V gene: TRBV7-2
D gene: NA
J gene: TRBJ2-1
clone size: many
CDR3 DNA: TGTGCCAGCAGCTCCGGGATCGCGCAAGGGGCGGCGTTCTTC
CDR3 protein: CASSSGIAQGAAFF

V gene: TRBV20-1
D gene: NA
J gene: TRBJ1-1
clone size: NA
CDR3 DNA: TGCAGTGCTAGCGGGGGCTTGGACACTGAAGCTTTCTTT
CDR3 protein: CSASGGLDTEAFF

V gene: TRBV5-6
D gene: TRBD1
J gene: TRBJ2-5
clone size: NA
CDR3 DNA: TGTGCCAGCAGCTCAGGGACAGGGGATCGAAAGACCCAGTACTTC
CDR3 protein: CASSSGTGDRKTQYF

V gene: TRBV2
D gene: NA
J gene: TRBJ1-1
clone size: few
CDR3 DNA: TGTGCCAGCAGTGAGGAGGGGGGCACTGAAGCTTTCTTT
CDR3 protein: CASSEEGGTEAFF

V gene: TRBV5-1
D gene: NA
J gene: TRBJ2-1
clone size: NA
CDR3 DNA: TGCGCCAGCAGCTTGGTTTCGGCGGCTGAGCACGTCTTC
CDR3 protein: CASSLVSAAEHVF

V gene: TRBV7-8
D gene: NA
J gene: TRBJ2-5
clone size: few
CDR3 DNA: TGTGCCAGCACCCCGGAGGGGGCTAGCGAGACCCAGTACTTC
CDR3 protein: CASTPEGASETQYF

V gene: TRBV6-8
D gene: NA
J gene: TRBJ2-2
clone size: once
CDR3 DNA: TGTGCCAGCAGTTACGCGACCTCCGCTACCGGGGAGCTGTTTTTT
CDR3 protein: CASSYATSATGELFF

V gene: TRBV27
D gene: NA
J gene: TRBJ2-2
clone size: NA
CDR3 DNA: TGTGCCAGCACGCCGGGACAAGAGACCGGGGAGCTGTTTTTT
CDR3 protein: CASTPGQETGELFF

V gene: TRBV7-2
D gene: NA
J gene: TRBJ2-1
clone size: NA
CDR3 DNA: TGTGCCAGCAGCTTCCTTCCGGTCCGCTCCTACAATGAGCAGTTCTTC
CDR3 protein: CASSFLPVRSYNEQFF

V gene: TRBV12-3/TRBV12-4
D gene: NA
J gene: TRBJ2-1
clone size: few
CDR3 DNA: TGTGCCAGCAGTTTAGGGGCACACAATGAGCAGTTCTTC
CDR3 protein: CASSLGAHNEQFF